The 4 T cell receptor beta chains below come from one sample, sequenced in a study of memory CD4+ T cells and cytomegalovirus serostatus. The sort gate was single viable CD3+CD4+CD8-CD45RO+ cells for memory CD4+ T cells. TCRdb's copy holds only in-frame clones and misses some; the assay was immunoSEQ multiplex PCR. Of about 75,000 clones in the sample, roughly 80% were seen once. Sequenced input: memory CD4+ T cells from blood. These receptors all stem from an adult in good health and CMV-seropositive.

This chain connects TRBV18 to TRBJ1-1, with D unresolved. Trimming shortened V by 1 base and J by 2 bases, and 8 bases separated the two germline ends. CDR3 length equals 14 residues. CDR1 is KGHSH, CDR2 LQKENI, per germline. DNA for the CDR3: TGTGCCAGCTCACCACTGACGGATAACACTGAAGCTTTCTTT. This translates into CASSPLTDNTEAFF.

This sequence joins TRBV6-5 and TRBJ2-2; TRBD2 might be the D (5 bases). The CDR3 contains 14 residues. Germline V gene data show CDR1 as MNHEY and CDR2 as SVGAGI. V lost 6 bases and J 1 base, leaving 9 bases between the germline ends. For the CDR3, the DNA is TGTGCCAGCAGACGGGGTCAGAACACCGGGGAGCTGTTTTTT. Residues: CASRRGQNTGELFF.

This clone was observed once. V and J are TRBV29-1 and TRBJ2-3, with D hard to call. Germline CDR1 and CDR2: SQVTM and ANQGSEA. This CDR3 comprises 13 residues. V lost 6 bases to trimming and J lost 8 bases, with 18 bases between them. CDR3 in DNA: TGCAGCGTGGCCCTCGTGGAACGTGGTACGCAGTATTTT. It yields the protein CSVALVERGTQYF.

This clone was observed a few times. V gene TRBV7-9 combines with J gene TRBJ1-1; no firm D call. The CDR3 totals 16 residues. Germline V gene sequence: CDR1 SEHNR, CDR2 FQNEAQ (reference sequence). Trimming pared 5 bases from V and 2 bases from J, leaving 18 bases between. The CDR3 nucleotides read TGTGCCAGCAGCCCAAGGAGGCTTGACTTTAACACTGAAGCTTTCTTT. Amino acids: CASSPRRLDFNTEAFF.